This T cell receptor beta chain was identified during a study of shared clonotypes between healthy human individuals (dated by TCRdb to 2020 to 2021). Concerning the study at large: A few men and a couple of women, aged 18 to 49 years, made up the cohort. To increase sequencing depth and limit assay-specific biases, TCR repertoire library preparation and sequencing were carried out by different laboratories using diverse techniques. To estimate repertoire size and how much clonotypes are shared between individuals, the study performed deep sequencing of blood TCR repertoires from 4 to 6 healthy adults. Leukapheresis yielded between about 0.9 and 9 billion PBMCs per donor. Per donor, three plates each were used for CD4 naive and CD4 memory, two for CD8 naive, and one for CD8 memory.

With regard to this clone: The target of this receptor is not known. Within one base of it there is no much larger clone, and no base qualities were kept. Distinct nucleotide sequences in the sample also encode this CDR3.

TCR CDR3 regions were amplified from genomic DNA by multiplex PCR using the deep immunoSEQ assay. For each cell subset, the extracted genomic DNA was distributed evenly across all wells of several immunoSEQ 96-well plates, and each plate served as one replicate. For sorted subsets, around 0.2 ug genomic DNA, equal to 25,000 to 35,000 T cell genomes, was loaded into each replicate PCR. Purified libraries were quantified with a Qubit 3.0 fluorometer, sized on a Bioanalyzer 2100, and re-quantified with the KAPA Library Quantification kit. Every immunoSEQ 96-well plate was sequenced on a separate single-read 150-cycle Illumina NextSeq 550 flow cell. Under the source paper's analysis protocol: Because the immunoSEQ output held only junctional sequences and lacked quality scores, the filtering could not match the filtering applied to full-length reads. To assign V/J genes and CDR3, sequences were annotated against IMGT germline references using PyIR, a Python wrapper for IgBLAST v1.9. Reads with weak V/J assignments (E-value above 1e-6), missing CDR3, stop codons, out-of-frame junctions, or ambiguous translated residues were removed. V3J clonotypes were defined as sequences sharing an identical inferred V gene, J gene, and CDR3 amino acid sequence. Percentage overlap between repertoires was calculated by dividing the number of shared unique clonotypes by the size of the smaller repertoire. Richness of each repertoire was evaluated using RTK rarefaction, the Chao1 estimator, and Recon v2.1 estimates of unobserved clonotypes. For all TCRbeta clonotypes obtained by the gDNA method from a handful of donors, generation probabilities were computed with OLGA. TCRdb carries this immuneACCESS record with in-frame sequences only. Its versions omit some clonotypes, under half of them owing to an unresolved V gene in the studies checked, with the rest unexplained. That table furnishes V, J and clone size, whereas the DNA furnished D and trimming. The table for this sample lists fewer than 1.6 million clones; approximately 98.5% of them were counted only once. The ten largest account for over 0.3% of the sample.

The paper as a whole reports these results and caveats: Larger estimated clonotype richness was generally found for naive subsets than for memory subsets. When several donors were compared, the shared fraction of clonotypes was 5% to 6.5% for naive CD4, around 3.6% for naive CD8, roughly 2.3% for memory CD4, and about 0.36% for memory CD8. Because the study included a small number of donors, the genetic and exposure-history diversity represented was limited. Pairwise subsampling led to the expectation that sequencing depth would affect the degree of clonotype sharing among donors. Sampling was limited to blood, and TCR repertoires in tissue likely differ from TCR repertoires in blood. Rarefaction of sorted-subset datasets indicated incomplete sequencing despite the large sequencing depth. Clonotypes shared by all four sorted-subset donors showed higher generation probabilities than non-shared clonotypes.

The donors were healthy, HIV-negative adults who had no recently reported acute infections or vaccinations. Every donor was a Caucasian adult living in Nashville, Tennessee, USA. CD4+ T cells were enriched by magnetic negative selection; naive cells were then positively selected on CD45RA, and the negative fraction formed the memory subset. Blood was collected by leukapheresis, and PBMCs were isolated by Ficoll-Histopaque density gradient centrifugation and then cryopreserved in liquid nitrogen vapor phase. Analytical flow cytometry was used to check the purity and quantity of every magnetically sorted T cell population. From each sorted fraction, genomic DNA was isolated and quantified by UV absorbance on a Nanodrop 2000c. V and J lose 0 bases and 6 bases, and a span of 7 bases separates them. Measured from the cysteine to the phenylalanine, the CDR3 is 13 residues long. This entry keeps only the CDR3 DNA: 39 bases, framed from base 1. CDR1 and CDR2 are drawn from the germline V gene: KGHSH, LQKENI.

This sequence originates from a man younger than 40 in good health. Material for sequencing was naive CD4+ T cells sorted from blood. What the cell subset or site label conveys for this sample: CD45RA+ positively selected. The rearranged chain carries TRBV18 and TRBJ2-3; the D call is tentative, TRBD1 or TRBD2, as each matches 5 bases. The sequence in DNA is TGTGCCAGCTCACCACCAGGGACCGATACGCAGTATTTT. This is translated as CASSPPGTDTQYF.